The next 4 T cell receptor beta chains were all read from a single sample in a study of neurological immune-mediated disorders (dated by TCRdb to 2018 to 2020). Libraries came from 5' RACE. TCRdb records Illumina HiSeq 2500 as the sequencer. The public reads were reprocessed in TCRdb via fastp at Q25 and MiXCR, keeping in-frame beta chains. Entries are consolidated by CDR3 protein sequence, retaining the most common genes and DNA. Within this sample are approximately 87,000 distinct CDR3 sequences, with roughly 15% of them counted one time only. Roughly 7% of the sample lies in the top ten. Sequences were obtained from PBMCs. These TCRs come from a woman in her fifties or sixties in good health.

The gene calls are TRBV5-1 and TRBJ2-5; the match to TRBD2 covers 9 bases. This CDR3 has 14 amino acids. CDR1 is SGHRS, CDR2 YFSETQ, per germline. Trimming took 4 bases from V and 3 from J; bases not matched to a gene: 4. CDR3 nucleotide sequence: TGCGCCAGCAGCCCGGGACTAGCTAAAGAGACCCAGTACTTC. Translated, it gives CASSPGLAKETQYF.

The rearrangement uses TRBV20-1 and TRBJ2-3; no firm D call. Germline assignment: CDR1 DFQATT and CDR2 SNEGSKA (reference sequence). The length of the CDR3 is 14 residues. V lost 6 bases to trimming and J lost 4 bases, with 17 bases between them. This CDR3 is CSAPLGRSSDTQYF. The CDR3, as DNA: TGCAGTGCCCCTTTAGGACGGTCCTCAGATACGCAGTATTTT.

Many counts were recorded for this clonotype. The V call is TRBV6-1, the J call TRBJ1-4, with D possibly matching TRBD1 (6 bases). This CDR3 is 15 amino acids long. Germline V gives CDR1 MNHNS, CDR2 SASEGT. V gave up 6 bases and J gave up 7 bases, with 18 bases separating them. CDR3 sequence (DNA): TGTGCCAGCAGAGCCGGGGGCCTGGGGAGTGAAAAACTGTTTTTT. Amino acid sequence: CASRAGGLGSEKLFF.

This sequence joins TRBV5-1 and TRBJ2-2, with D possibly TRBD2 on 6 matching bases. V lost 6 bases and J lost 1, with 13 bases in between. Germline V gene sequence: CDR1 SGHRS, CDR2 YFSETQ. CDR3 length: 15 amino acids. CDR3 DNA: TGCGCCAGCACCCCGACGCGGGGGAACACCGGGGAGCTGTTTTTT. It translates to CASTPTRGNTGELFF.